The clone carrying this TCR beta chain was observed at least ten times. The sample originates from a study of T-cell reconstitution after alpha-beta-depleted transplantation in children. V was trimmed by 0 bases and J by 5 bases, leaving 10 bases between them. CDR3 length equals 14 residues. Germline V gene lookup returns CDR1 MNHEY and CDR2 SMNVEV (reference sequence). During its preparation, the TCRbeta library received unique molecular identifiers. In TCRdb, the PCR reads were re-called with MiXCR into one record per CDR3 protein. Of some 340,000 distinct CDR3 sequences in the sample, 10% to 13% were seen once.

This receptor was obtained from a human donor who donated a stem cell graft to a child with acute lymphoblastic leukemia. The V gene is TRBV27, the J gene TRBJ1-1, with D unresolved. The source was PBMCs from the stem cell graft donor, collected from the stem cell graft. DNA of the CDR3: TGTGCCAGCAGTTTATCGACCTCGGGGACTGAAGCTTTCTTT. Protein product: CASSLSTSGTEAFF.